The rows below give T cell receptor beta chains drawn from one sample of a study of shared clonotypes between healthy human individuals. Data came from immunoSEQ multiplex PCR; TCRdb stores just in-frame clones and leaves some out. The top ten clones hold approximately 0.13% of a sample with some 2,000,000 clones, approximately 95% of them seen once. Input material: naive CD4+ T cells sorted from blood. All receptors come from a man aged 18 to 30 in good health. Each CDR3 is given with its conserved first and last residue. The D gene is left open where the match is weak. Clone sizes are given selectively: once, few, many, or a class where the clone is expanded.

V gene: TRBV18
CDR3 length: 16
clone size: .
D gene: TRBD2
J gene: TRBJ2-5
CDR3 DNA: TGTGCCAGCTCACTGGGACTAGCGGGAGAGTTAGAGACCCAGTACTTC
CDR3 protein: CASSLGLAGELETQYF

V gene: TRBV5-1
CDR3 length: 15
clone size: .
D gene: .
J gene: TRBJ1-6
CDR3 DNA: TGCGCCAGCAGCACGGCTGCGGGCTGGAATTCACCCCTCCACTTT
CDR3 protein: CASSTAAGWNSPLHF

V gene: TRBV5-1
CDR3 length: 16
clone size: .
D gene: TRBD2
J gene: TRBJ2-3
CDR3 DNA: TGCGCCAGCAGCTTCGGGACTAGCGGGGGAGGAGATACGCAGTATTTT
CDR3 protein: CASSFGTSGGGDTQYF

V gene: TRBV10-3
CDR3 length: 15
clone size: .
D gene: .
J gene: TRBJ1-1
CDR3 DNA: TGTGCCATCAGTGAGGGGGAGGGCCTGAACACTGAAGCTTTCTTT
CDR3 protein: CAISEGEGLNTEAFF

V gene: TRBV19
CDR3 length: 13
clone size: few
D gene: .
J gene: TRBJ1-2
CDR3 DNA: TGTGCCAGTAGTAGGGGGGAGTCCTATGGCTACACCTTC
CDR3 protein: CASSRGESYGYTF

V gene: TRBV5-1
CDR3 length: 14
clone size: .
D gene: TRBD1
J gene: TRBJ1-6
CDR3 DNA: TGCGCCAGCAGCTCGGGACAGACCAATTCACCCCTCCACTTT
CDR3 protein: CASSSGQTNSPLHF

V gene: TRBV6-1
CDR3 length: 15
clone size: .
D gene: .
J gene: TRBJ2-7
CDR3 DNA: TGTGCCAGCAGTGAATTGTGGGGAAGCACCTACGAGCAGTACTTC
CDR3 protein: CASSELWGSTYEQYF

V gene: TRBV6-1
CDR3 length: 15
clone size: .
D gene: .
J gene: TRBJ2-7
CDR3 DNA: TGTGCCAGCAGTGAAGTTTTGGTGGGGACCTGGGAGCAGTACTTC
CDR3 protein: CASSEVLVGTWEQYF

V gene: TRBV30
CDR3 length: 19
clone size: .
D gene: .
J gene: TRBJ1-6
CDR3 DNA: TGTGCCTGGACCTTGGGGGGGCAGGGATCTTTCTCCTATAATTCACCCCTCCACTTT
CDR3 protein: CAWTLGGQGSFSYNSPLHF

V gene: TRBV5-1
CDR3 length: 14
clone size: .
D gene: .
J gene: TRBJ2-7
CDR3 DNA: TGCGCCAGCAGCCGTGGACTGCATTCCTACGAGCAGTACTTC
CDR3 protein: CASSRGLHSYEQYF

V gene: TRBV7-9
CDR3 length: 15
clone size: .
D gene: TRBD2
J gene: TRBJ2-7
CDR3 DNA: TGTGCCAGCAGCCCCAAGGGACTAGCGGAATACGAGCAGTACTTC
CDR3 protein: CASSPKGLAEYEQYF

V gene: TRBV2
CDR3 length: 15
clone size: .
D gene: TRBD2
J gene: TRBJ2-1
CDR3 DNA: TGTGCCAGCAGAGGGACTAGCGGGAGAGGGGATGAGCAGTTCTTC
CDR3 protein: CASRGTSGRGDEQFF

V gene: TRBV5-4
CDR3 length: 14
clone size: .
D gene: TRBD2
J gene: TRBJ2-3
CDR3 DNA: TGTGCCACCTCGCCTGTGGTCCTAGCGGGTACGCAGTATTTT
CDR3 protein: CATSPVVLAGTQYF

V gene: TRBV14
CDR3 length: 15
clone size: .
D gene: .
J gene: TRBJ1-5
CDR3 DNA: TGTGCCAGCAGCCAAGTGGCCGGGCCAGGGCAGCCCCAGCATTTT
CDR3 protein: CASSQVAGPGQPQHF

V gene: TRBV2
CDR3 length: 12
clone size: .
D gene: .
J gene: TRBJ2-7
CDR3 DNA: TGTGCCAGCTCGAAAGGGACGGGTGAGCAGTACTTC
CDR3 protein: CASSKGTGEQYF

V gene: TRBV19
CDR3 length: 16
clone size: .
D gene: .
J gene: TRBJ1-5
CDR3 DNA: TGTGCCAGTAGTATGGAGACAGCGGTGGGCAATCAGCCCCAGCATTTT
CDR3 protein: CASSMETAVGNQPQHF

V gene: TRBV30
CDR3 length: 14
clone size: .
D gene: TRBD2
J gene: TRBJ2-3
CDR3 DNA: TGTGCCTCCAGAGGGACTAGCGATGTGGGTACGCAGTATTTT
CDR3 protein: CASRGTSDVGTQYF

V gene: TRBV28
CDR3 length: 15
clone size: .
D gene: .
J gene: TRBJ2-1
CDR3 DNA: TGTGCCAGCAGTTTTCCCAGGGGCTCCTACAATGAGCAGTTCTTC
CDR3 protein: CASSFPRGSYNEQFF

V gene: TRBV7-2
CDR3 length: 14
clone size: .
D gene: .
J gene: TRBJ2-7
CDR3 DNA: TGTGCCAGCAGCTTGACGCGGGGACCCTACGAGCAGTACTTC
CDR3 protein: CASSLTRGPYEQYF

V gene: TRBV6-1
CDR3 length: 15
clone size: .
D gene: .
J gene: TRBJ1-1
CDR3 DNA: TGTGCCAGCAGTGAATTTGGACACCTGAACACTGAAGCTTTCTTT
CDR3 protein: CASSEFGHLNTEAFF

V gene: TRBV30
CDR3 length: 12
clone size: .
D gene: .
J gene: TRBJ1-4
CDR3 DNA: TGTGCCTGGCAGGAGATTAATGAAAAACTGTTTTTT
CDR3 protein: CAWQEINEKLFF

V gene: TRBV7-9
CDR3 length: 12
clone size: once
D gene: .
J gene: TRBJ2-7
CDR3 DNA: TGTGCCAGCAGCGCTTTTTCCTACGAGCAGTACTTC
CDR3 protein: CASSAFSYEQYF

V gene: TRBV5-1
CDR3 length: 14
clone size: .
D gene: .
J gene: TRBJ2-7
CDR3 DNA: TGCGCCAGCAGGGGATACTCCAGCTCCTACGAGCAGTACTTC
CDR3 protein: CASRGYSSSYEQYF

V gene: TRBV18
CDR3 length: 16
clone size: .
D gene: .
J gene: TRBJ2-1
CDR3 DNA: TGTGCCAGCTCAGCCTTTGCGAGCCTCTCCTACAATGAGCAGTTCTTC
CDR3 protein: CASSAFASLSYNEQFF

V gene: TRBV30
CDR3 length: 18
clone size: .
D gene: .
J gene: TRBJ2-1
CDR3 DNA: TGTGCCTGGAGTGGCCTCCGGGACCACACCGAGGCTTACAATGAGCAGTTCTTC
CDR3 protein: CAWSGLRDHTEAYNEQFF

V gene: TRBV7-2
CDR3 length: 17
clone size: once
D gene: .
J gene: TRBJ2-6
CDR3 DNA: TGTGCCAGCAGCTTAATTATGATTGGCTCTGGGGCCAACGTCCTGACTTTC
CDR3 protein: CASSLIMIGSGANVLTF

V gene: TRBV7-3
CDR3 length: 15
clone size: .
D gene: TRBD1
J gene: TRBJ2-4
CDR3 DNA: TGTGCCAGCAGCTTAACCTCCGACAGGGGAAACATTCAGTACTTC
CDR3 protein: CASSLTSDRGNIQYF

V gene: TRBV10-2
CDR3 length: 12
clone size: .
D gene: .
J gene: TRBJ2-1
CDR3 DNA: TGCGCCAGCATTCCACTGGAGGGTGAGCAGTTCTTC
CDR3 protein: CASIPLEGEQFF

V gene: TRBV6-1
CDR3 length: 14
clone size: .
D gene: TRBD1
J gene: TRBJ2-7
CDR3 DNA: TGTGCCAGCAGTCGGGACAGGGGGTCCTACGAGCAGTACTTC
CDR3 protein: CASSRDRGSYEQYF

V gene: TRBV5-1
CDR3 length: 15
clone size: .
D gene: TRBD1
J gene: TRBJ2-7
CDR3 DNA: TGCGCCAGCAGCCCGACCGGGGACAGGGAGTACGAGCAGTACTTC
CDR3 protein: CASSPTGDREYEQYF

V gene: TRBV7-2
CDR3 length: 16
clone size: .
D gene: .
J gene: TRBJ2-3
CDR3 DNA: TGTGCCAGCAGCTTATTTGGGGGCGCAGGTTCAGATACGCAGTATTTT
CDR3 protein: CASSLFGGAGSDTQYF

V gene: TRBV28
CDR3 length: 14
clone size: .
D gene: .
J gene: TRBJ1-6
CDR3 DNA: TGTGCCAGCAGAACCGGGACCGCCTTTATTCCCCTCCACTTT
CDR3 protein: CASRTGTAFIPLHF

V gene: TRBV18
CDR3 length: 13
clone size: once
D gene: .
J gene: TRBJ1-1
CDR3 DNA: TGTGCCAGCTCAAAGACGATGAACACTGAAGCTTTCTTT
CDR3 protein: CASSKTMNTEAFF

V gene: TRBV13
CDR3 length: 14
clone size: .
D gene: .
J gene: TRBJ2-7
CDR3 DNA: TGTGCCAGCAGCTTAGTCGGACAAAGCTACGAGCAGTACTTC
CDR3 protein: CASSLVGQSYEQYF

V gene: TRBV9
CDR3 length: 14
clone size: .
D gene: TRBD2
J gene: TRBJ2-5
CDR3 DNA: TGTGCCAGCAGCGTAGGGACTAGCCGAGAGACCCAGTACTTC
CDR3 protein: CASSVGTSRETQYF

V gene: TRBV5-4
CDR3 length: 17
clone size: once
D gene: TRBD1
J gene: TRBJ1-1
CDR3 DNA: TGTGCCAGCAGCTCCGTCCCGGGACAGGGGGGCATCACTGAAGCTTTCTTT
CDR3 protein: CASSSVPGQGGITEAFF

V gene: TRBV18
CDR3 length: 14
clone size: .
D gene: .
J gene: TRBJ2-3
CDR3 DNA: TGTGCCAGCTCACCATTCGGACAGACAGATACGCAGTATTTT
CDR3 protein: CASSPFGQTDTQYF

V gene: TRBV5-4
CDR3 length: 17
clone size: .
D gene: .
J gene: TRBJ2-2
CDR3 DNA: TGTGCCAGCAGCTTGGGTGGGACTCGGCCTAACACCGGGGAGCTGTTTTTT
CDR3 protein: CASSLGGTRPNTGELFF

V gene: TRBV27
CDR3 length: 13
clone size: once
D gene: .
J gene: TRBJ1-2
CDR3 DNA: TGTGCCAGCAGTTTAGAGGGGCCCCATGGCTACACCTTC
CDR3 protein: CASSLEGPHGYTF

V gene: TRBV27
CDR3 length: 10
clone size: few
D gene: .
J gene: TRBJ1-5
CDR3 DNA: TGTGCCAGCACCCCTGGGCCCCAGCATTTT
CDR3 protein: CASTPGPQHF

V gene: TRBV9
CDR3 length: 15
clone size: .
D gene: .
J gene: TRBJ2-3
CDR3 DNA: TGTGCCAGCAGCATGGCCGGTCGGGACACAGATACGCAGTATTTT
CDR3 protein: CASSMAGRDTDTQYF

V gene: TRBV10-1
CDR3 length: 14
clone size: .
D gene: .
J gene: TRBJ1-1
CDR3 DNA: TGCGCCAGCAAAAGGGACCTTGGAGACACTGAAGCTTTCTTT
CDR3 protein: CASKRDLGDTEAFF